The TCR beta chain described here comes from a study of blood T cells in healthy people across ages. Next came a second PCR, run for about 6 to 11 cycles, which used a sample-barcoded 5' primer along with a J-beta primer mix. TCRdb re-called the 5' RACE reads with MiXCR, one entry per CDR3 protein. The sample shows roughly 1,700,000 distinct CDR3 sequences, over 25% of them seen only once. This clonotype appeared a few times. Deletions cut 0 bases from V and 0 bases from J, with 10 bases between. This CDR3 spans 16 amino acids. The V gene's germline CDR1 is SGHDT and CDR2 YYEEEE. This receptor was taken from a woman aged 30 to 39 in good health. Sample: blood. The chain couples TRBV5-6 to TRBJ2-1; no clear D. CDR3 in DNA: TGTGCCAGCAGCTTGGAACTTATGGGCTCCTACAATGAGCAGTTCTTC. Encoded protein: CASSLELMGSYNEQFF.